Sequencing of this TCR beta chain was carried out in a study of T cells in Graves' hyperthyroidism and ophthalmopathy. Study-level information: Blood from the periphery was taken at initial diagnosis, before any treatment.

Regions amplified from RNA transcripts were the TCR beta CDR3 regions. HTBI primers were the set used in a first-round RT-PCR of the TCR CDR3. TCRdb reprocessed the multiplex PCR reads via MiXCR and lists one record per CDR3 protein. The repertoire holds approximately 400,000 distinct CDR3 sequences, with more than 15% as singletons. CDR1 SNHLY and CDR2 FYNNEI come from the germline V gene. CDR3 length: 15 amino acids. V lost 9 bases to trimming and J lost 7 bases, with 24 bases between them. This clonotype showed up many times. Patients with uncontrolled infections, other autoimmune diseases, pregnancy or lactation were excluded.

The sample comprised blood. The TCR comes from a woman aged 18-30 years with Graves' hyperthyroidism. The rearrangement uses TRBV2 and TRBJ2-5; D unclear. The CDR3 DNA reads TGTGCCAGGGCGCAAGGGCAGCCACCCGACGGGACCCAGTACTTC. Protein sequence: CARAQGQPPDGTQYF.